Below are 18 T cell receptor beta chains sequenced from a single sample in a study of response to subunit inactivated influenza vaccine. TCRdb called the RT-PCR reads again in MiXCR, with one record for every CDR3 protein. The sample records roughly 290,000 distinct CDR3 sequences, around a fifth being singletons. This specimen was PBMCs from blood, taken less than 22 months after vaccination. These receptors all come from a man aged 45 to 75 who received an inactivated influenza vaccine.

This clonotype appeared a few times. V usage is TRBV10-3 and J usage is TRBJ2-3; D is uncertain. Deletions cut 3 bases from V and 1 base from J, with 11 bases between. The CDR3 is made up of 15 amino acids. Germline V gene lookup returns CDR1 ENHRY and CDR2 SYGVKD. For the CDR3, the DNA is TGTGCCATCAGTGACCGGAGTTCGGGCACAGATACGCAGTATTTT. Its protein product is CAISDRSSGTDTQYF.

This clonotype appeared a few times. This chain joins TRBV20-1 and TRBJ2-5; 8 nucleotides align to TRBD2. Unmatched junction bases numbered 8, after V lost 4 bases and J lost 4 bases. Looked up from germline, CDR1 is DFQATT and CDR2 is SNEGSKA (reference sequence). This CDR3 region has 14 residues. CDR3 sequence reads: CSATTGTSVETQYF. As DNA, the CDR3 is TGCAGTGCTACCACCGGGACTAGTGTAGAGACCCAGTACTTC.

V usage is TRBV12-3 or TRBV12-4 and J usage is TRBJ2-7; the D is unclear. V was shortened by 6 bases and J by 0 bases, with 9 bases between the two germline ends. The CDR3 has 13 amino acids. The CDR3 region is CASRGRSSYEQYF. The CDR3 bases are TGTGCCAGCAGAGGACGGTCCTCCTACGAGCAGTACTTC.

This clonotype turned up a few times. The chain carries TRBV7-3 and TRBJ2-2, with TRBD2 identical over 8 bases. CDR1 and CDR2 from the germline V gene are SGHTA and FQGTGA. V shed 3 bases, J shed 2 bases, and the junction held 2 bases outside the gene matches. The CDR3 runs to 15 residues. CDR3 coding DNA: TGTGCCAGCAGCTTGGCGGGGGGCAACACCGGGGAGCTGTTTTTT. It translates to CASSLAGGNTGELFF.

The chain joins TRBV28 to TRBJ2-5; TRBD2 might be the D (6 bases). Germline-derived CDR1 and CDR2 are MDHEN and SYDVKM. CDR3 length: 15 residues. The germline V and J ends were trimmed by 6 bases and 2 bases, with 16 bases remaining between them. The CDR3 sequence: CASSPVGRKQETQYF. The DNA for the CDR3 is TGTGCCAGCAGCCCCGTGGGGAGGAAGCAAGAGACCCAGTACTTC.

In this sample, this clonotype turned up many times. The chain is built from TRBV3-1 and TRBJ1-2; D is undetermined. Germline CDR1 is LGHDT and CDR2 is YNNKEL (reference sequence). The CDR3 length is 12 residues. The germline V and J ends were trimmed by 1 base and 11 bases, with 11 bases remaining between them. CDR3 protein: CASSQGTARYTF. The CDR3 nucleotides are TGTGCCAGCAGCCAAGGGACCGCCCGATACACCTTC.

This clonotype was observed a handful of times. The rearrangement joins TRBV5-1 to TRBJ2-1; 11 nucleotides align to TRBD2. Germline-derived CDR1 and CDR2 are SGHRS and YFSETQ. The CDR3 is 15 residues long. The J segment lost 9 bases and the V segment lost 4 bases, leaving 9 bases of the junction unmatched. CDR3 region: CASSGISGGAGEQFF. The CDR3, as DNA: TGCGCCAGCAGCGGAATTAGCGGGGGGGCCGGTGAGCAGTTCTTC.

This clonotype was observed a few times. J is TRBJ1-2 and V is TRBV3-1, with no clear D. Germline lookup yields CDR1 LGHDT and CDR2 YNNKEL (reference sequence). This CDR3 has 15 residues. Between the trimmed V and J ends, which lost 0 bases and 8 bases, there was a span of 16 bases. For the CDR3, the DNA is TGTGCCAGCAGCCAAGATGGGGTGCGGCAGAAAGGCTACACCTTC. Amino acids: CASSQDGVRQKGYTF.

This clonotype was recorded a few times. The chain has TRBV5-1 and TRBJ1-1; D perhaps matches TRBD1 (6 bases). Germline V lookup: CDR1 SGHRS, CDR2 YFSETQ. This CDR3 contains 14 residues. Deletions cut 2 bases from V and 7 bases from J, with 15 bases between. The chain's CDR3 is CASSFGGAQHEAFF. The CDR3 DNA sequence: TGCGCCAGCAGCTTCGGGGGCGCCCAGCATGAAGCTTTCTTT. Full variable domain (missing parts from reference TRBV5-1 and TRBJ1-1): KAGVTQTPRYLIKTRGQQVTLSCSPISGHRSVSWYQQTPGQGLQFLFEYFSETQRNKGNFPGRFSGRQFSNSRSEMNVSTLELGDSALYLCASSFGGAQHEAFFGQGTRLTVV.

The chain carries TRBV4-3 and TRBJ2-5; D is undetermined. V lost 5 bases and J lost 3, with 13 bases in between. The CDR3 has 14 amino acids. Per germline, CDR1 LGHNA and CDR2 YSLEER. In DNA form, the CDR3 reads TGCGCCAGCAGCGGTCACGGTGGCAAAGAGACCCAGTACTTC. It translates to CASSGHGGKETQYF.

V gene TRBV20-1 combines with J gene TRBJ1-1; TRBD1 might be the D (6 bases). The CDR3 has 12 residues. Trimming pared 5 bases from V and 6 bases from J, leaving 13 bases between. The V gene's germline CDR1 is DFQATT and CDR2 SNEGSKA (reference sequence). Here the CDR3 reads CSAATGFPEAFF. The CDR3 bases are TGCAGTGCTGCTACAGGGTTTCCTGAAGCTTTCTTT.

DNA for the CDR3: TGTGCCAGCTCACCACCGGCGGCTACTAGCACAGATACGCAGTATTTT. Translation: CASSPPAATSTDTQYF. The gene calls are TRBV18 and TRBJ2-3; D is ambiguous. The germline CDR1 and CDR2 sequences are KGHSH and LQKENI. This CDR3 has 16 amino acids. V shed 0 bases and J shed 0 bases, with 10 bases lying between them.

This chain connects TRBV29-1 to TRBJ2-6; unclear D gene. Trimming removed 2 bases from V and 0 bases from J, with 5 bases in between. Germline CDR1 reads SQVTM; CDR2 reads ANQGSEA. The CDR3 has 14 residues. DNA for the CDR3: TGCAGCGTTGAATTGTTCTCTGGGGCCAACGTCCTGACTTTC. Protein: CSVELFSGANVLTF.

CDR3 DNA sequence: TGTGCCAGCAGCTTCGGGACAGTAAAGGGCGAGCAGTACTTC. This gives the protein CASSFGTVKGEQYF. The V gene is TRBV7-2, the J gene TRBJ2-7, with 7 bases matching TRBD1. The CDR3 consists of 14 residues. The germline V gene has CDR1 SGHTA and CDR2 FQGNSA. With 3 bases clipped from V and 6 bases from J, the junction kept 8 bases outside the gene matches.

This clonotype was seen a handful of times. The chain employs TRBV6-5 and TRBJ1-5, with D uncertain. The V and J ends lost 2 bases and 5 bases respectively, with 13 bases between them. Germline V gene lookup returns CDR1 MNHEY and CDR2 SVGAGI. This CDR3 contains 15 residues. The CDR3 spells CASSYARVSDQPQHF. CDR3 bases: TGTGCCAGCAGTTACGCTAGGGTCTCGGATCAGCCCCAGCATTTT.

CDR3 in DNA: TGCGCCAGCAGCTTTGGAACTAGCGGAGAGACCCAGTACTTC. Amino acid sequence: CASSFGTSGETQYF. V usage is TRBV5-1 and J usage is TRBJ2-5, with 8 bases matching TRBD2. The CDR3 consists of 14 residues. Trimming took 2 bases from V and 4 from J; bases not matched to a gene: 4. Germline V lookup: CDR1 SGHRS, CDR2 YFSETQ.

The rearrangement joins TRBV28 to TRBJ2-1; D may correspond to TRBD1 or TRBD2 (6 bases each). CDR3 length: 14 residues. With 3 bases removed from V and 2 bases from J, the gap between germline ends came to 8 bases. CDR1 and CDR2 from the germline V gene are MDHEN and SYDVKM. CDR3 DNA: TGTGCCAGCAGTTTTCGGGGGCCCTACAATGAGCAGTTCTTC. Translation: CASSFRGPYNEQFF.

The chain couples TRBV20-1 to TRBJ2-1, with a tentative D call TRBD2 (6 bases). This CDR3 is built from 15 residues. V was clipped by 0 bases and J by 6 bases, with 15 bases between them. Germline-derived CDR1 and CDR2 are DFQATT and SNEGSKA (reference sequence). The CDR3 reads CSARDSGTDFNEQFF. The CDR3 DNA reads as TGCAGTGCTAGAGATTCCGGGACTGACTTCAATGAGCAGTTCTTC.